Below, 2 T cell receptor beta chains from the same sample are listed, as sequenced in a study of control samples from healthy donors and cancer patients. Libraries were prepared by immunoSEQ multiplex PCR; TCRdb keeps only in-frame clonotypes and omits some of them. The sample holds 150,000 to 200,000 clones; roughly nine tenths are singletons and the top ten take around 1.5%. The source material was blood. These receptor sequences come from a woman in her 30s in good health.

The rearrangement joins TRBV6-2 or TRBV6-3 to TRBJ2-3, with TRBD1 identical over 8 bases. The CDR3 is 14 amino acids. Per the germline V gene, CDR1 is MNHEY and CDR2 is SVGEGT. Trimming cost V 4 bases and J 6 bases; bases outside gene matches: 6. The CDR3 here is CASSWGQEGDTQYF. The DNA of the CDR3 is TGTGCCAGCAGTTGGGGACAGGAAGGGGATACGCAGTATTTT.

This chain uses TRBV4-1 with TRBJ1-3, with 8 bases fitting TRBD1. This CDR3 has 17 residues. CDR1 is MGHRA, CDR2 YSYEKL, per germline. V lost 1 base to trimming and J lost 0 bases; unmatched junction nucleotides: 5. CDR3 in DNA: TGCGCCAGCAGCCAAGCGGACAGGGCGAGCTCTGGAAACACCATATATTTT. This codes for CASSQADRASSGNTIYF.